This record covers a single T cell receptor beta chain. No antigen is known for it. These data come from a study of tumor-infiltrating lymphocytes in localized non-small cell lung cancer. Looking at the study overall: Patients included smokers and never-smokers with various histologies, some sampled after neoadjuvant chemotherapy.

Here immunoSEQ multiplex PCR was the method, and the copy in TCRdb shows in-frame clones only, minus some. This sample has 25,000 to 35,000 clones; over 75% occur once, and the top ten carry roughly 2%. V shed 3 bases, J shed 0 bases, and the junction held 7 bases outside the gene matches. CDR1 is SNHLY and CDR2 is FYNNEI in the germline V gene. This CDR3 region has 17 residues. Study results and caveats: TCRbeta sequencing showed higher T cell infiltration in tumors than uninvolved lung. Technical variation could not be separated from intratumor heterogeneity here. No link was found between tumor T-cell fraction and recurrence-free survival.

The chain has TRBV2 and TRBJ1-4, with 7 positions matching TRBD1. This clonotype was obtained from a human donor with non-small cell lung cancer. Material: lung tumor tissue. For the CDR3, the DNA is TGTGCCAGCAGTGAGGGTAGGGGGCGAGCAACTAATGAAAAACTGTTTTTT. This sequence encodes CASSEGRGRATNEKLFF.